Included here is one T cell receptor beta chain sequence, with context. This sample stems from a study of blood T cells in healthy people across ages. Total RNA, at least 5.5 micrograms per sample, was extracted from PBMCs. J was trimmed by 0 bases and V by 5 bases; bases with no gene match: 3. This CDR3 spans 14 amino acids. Germline lookup yields CDR1 GTSNPN and CDR2 SVGIG (reference sequence). Primers used in a second PCR of roughly 6 to 12 cycles were a sample-barcoded 5' primer and a J-beta primer mix. TCRdb fed the 5' RACE reads into MiXCR, producing one record per CDR3 protein. Altogether roughly 1.7 million distinct CDR3 sequences are present, around 35% being singletons, with the ten largest covering 10% to 12%.

Sequencing input: blood. This TCR came from a woman in her twenties or thirties in good health. J is TRBJ2-3 and V is TRBV30; 9 bases align to TRBD2. DNA for the CDR3: TGTGCCTGGGCGGGAGGGCTGAGCACAGATACGCAGTATTTT. Its translation is CAWAGGLSTDTQYF.